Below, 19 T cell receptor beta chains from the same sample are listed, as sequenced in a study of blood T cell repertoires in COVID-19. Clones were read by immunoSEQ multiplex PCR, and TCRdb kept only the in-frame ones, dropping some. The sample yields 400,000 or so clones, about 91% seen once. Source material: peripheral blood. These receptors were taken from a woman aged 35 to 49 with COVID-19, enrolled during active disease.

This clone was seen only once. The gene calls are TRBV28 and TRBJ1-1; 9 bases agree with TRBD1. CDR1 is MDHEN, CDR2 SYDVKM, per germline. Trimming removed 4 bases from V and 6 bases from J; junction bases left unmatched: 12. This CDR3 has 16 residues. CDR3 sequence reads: CASSSTHRTGAPEAFF. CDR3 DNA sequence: TGTGCCAGCAGTTCCACCCATCGGACAGGGGCCCCTGAAGCTTTCTTT.

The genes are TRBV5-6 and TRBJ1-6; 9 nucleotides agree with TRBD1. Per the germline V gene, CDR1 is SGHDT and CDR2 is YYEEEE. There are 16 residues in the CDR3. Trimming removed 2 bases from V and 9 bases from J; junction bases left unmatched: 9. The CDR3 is CASSFLDRGGRSPLHF. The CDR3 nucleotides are TGTGCCAGCAGCTTCTTGGACAGGGGCGGTCGTTCACCCCTCCACTTT.

The CDR3 here is CATSRDFEGSYGYTF. The CDR3 DNA reads TGTGCCACCAGCAGAGATTTTGAGGGATCCTATGGCTACACCTTC. The genes are TRBV15 and TRBJ1-2, with no clear D. The germline V and J ends were trimmed by 0 bases and 4 bases, with 12 bases remaining between them. From germline, CDR1 is LNHNV and CDR2 YYDKDF (reference sequence). This CDR3 has 15 amino acids.

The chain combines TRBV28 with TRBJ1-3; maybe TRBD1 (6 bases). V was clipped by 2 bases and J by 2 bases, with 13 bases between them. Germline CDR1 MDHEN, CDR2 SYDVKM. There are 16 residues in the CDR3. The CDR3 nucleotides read TGTGCCAGCAGTTTAGACGCAGGGGTGACTGGAAACACCATATATTTT. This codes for CASSLDAGVTGNTIYF.

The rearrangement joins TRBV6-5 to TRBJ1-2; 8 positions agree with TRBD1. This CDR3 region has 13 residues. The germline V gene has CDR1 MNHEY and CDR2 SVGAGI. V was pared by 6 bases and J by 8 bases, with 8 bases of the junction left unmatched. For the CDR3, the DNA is TGTGCCAGCAGCCCCGGACAGGGAACCGGCTACACCTTC. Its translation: CASSPGQGTGYTF.

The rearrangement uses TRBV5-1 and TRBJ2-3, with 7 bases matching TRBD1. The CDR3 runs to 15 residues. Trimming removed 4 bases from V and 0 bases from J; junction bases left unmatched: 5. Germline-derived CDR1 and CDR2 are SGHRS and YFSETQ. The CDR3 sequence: CASSLLGQSTDTQYF. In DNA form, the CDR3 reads TGCGCCAGCAGCCTACTGGGACAGAGCACAGATACGCAGTATTTT.

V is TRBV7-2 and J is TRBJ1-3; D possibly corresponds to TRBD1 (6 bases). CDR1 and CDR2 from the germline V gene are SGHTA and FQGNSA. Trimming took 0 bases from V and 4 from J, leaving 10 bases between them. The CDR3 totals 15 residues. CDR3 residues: CASSLAGQGGNTIYF. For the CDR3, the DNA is TGTGCCAGCAGCTTAGCAGGGCAGGGGGGAAACACCATATATTTT. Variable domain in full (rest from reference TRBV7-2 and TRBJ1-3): GAGVSQSPSNKVTEKGKDVELRCDPISGHTALYWYRQSLGQGLEFLIYFQGNSAPDKSGLPSDRFSAERTGGSVSTLTIQRTQQEDSAVYLCASSLAGQGGNTIYFGEGSWLTVV.

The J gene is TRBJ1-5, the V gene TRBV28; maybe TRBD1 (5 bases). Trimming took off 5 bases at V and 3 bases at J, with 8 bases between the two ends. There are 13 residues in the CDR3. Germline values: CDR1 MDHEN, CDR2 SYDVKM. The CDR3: CASSGGFNQPQHF. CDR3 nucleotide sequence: TGTGCCAGCAGTGGGGGGTTCAATCAGCCCCAGCATTTT.

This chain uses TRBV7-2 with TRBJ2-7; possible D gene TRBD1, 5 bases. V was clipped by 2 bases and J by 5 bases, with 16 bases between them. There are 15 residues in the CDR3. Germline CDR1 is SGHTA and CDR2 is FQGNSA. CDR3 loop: CASSLSPPRAHEQYF. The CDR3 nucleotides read TGTGCCAGCAGCTTAAGCCCCCCCAGGGCCCACGAGCAGTACTTC.

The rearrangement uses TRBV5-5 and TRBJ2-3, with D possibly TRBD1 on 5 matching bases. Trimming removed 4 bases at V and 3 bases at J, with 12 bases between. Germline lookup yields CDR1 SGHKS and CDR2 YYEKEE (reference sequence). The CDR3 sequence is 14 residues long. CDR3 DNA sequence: TGTGCCAGCAGCGATGCAGGGTTTACAGATACGCAGTATTTT. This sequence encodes CASSDAGFTDTQYF. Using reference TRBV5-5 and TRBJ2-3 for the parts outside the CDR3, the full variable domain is DAGVTQSPTHLIKTRGQQVTLRCSPISGHKSVSWYQQVLGQGPQFIFQYYEKEERGRGNFPDRFSARQFPNYSSELNVNALLLGDSALYLCASSDAGFTDTQYFGPGTRLTVL.

The CDR3 protein is CASREQGLSSPLHF. CDR3 DNA sequence: TGTGCCAGCAGGGAGCAGGGTCTGTCTTCACCCCTCCACTTT. The rearrangement links TRBV11-2 to TRBJ1-6; perhaps TRBD1 as D (5 bases). Germline CDR1 is SGHAT and CDR2 is FQNNGV. The CDR3 runs 14 residues. V was cut by 6 bases and J by 9 bases, with 15 bases left in between.

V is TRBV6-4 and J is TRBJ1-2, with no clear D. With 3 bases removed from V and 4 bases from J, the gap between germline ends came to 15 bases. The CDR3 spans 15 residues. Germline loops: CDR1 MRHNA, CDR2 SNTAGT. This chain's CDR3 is CASSEGIGSAYGYTF. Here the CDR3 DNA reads TGTGCCAGCAGTGAAGGTATCGGCAGCGCCTATGGCTACACCTTC.

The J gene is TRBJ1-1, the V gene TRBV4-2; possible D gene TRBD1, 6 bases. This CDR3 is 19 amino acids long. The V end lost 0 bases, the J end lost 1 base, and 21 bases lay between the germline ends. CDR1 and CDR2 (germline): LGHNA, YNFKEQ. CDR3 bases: TGTGCCAGCAGCCAAGATTTGGGGGGGCTCCGACCTTCGAACACTGAAGCTTTCTTT. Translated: CASSQDLGGLRPSNTEAFF.

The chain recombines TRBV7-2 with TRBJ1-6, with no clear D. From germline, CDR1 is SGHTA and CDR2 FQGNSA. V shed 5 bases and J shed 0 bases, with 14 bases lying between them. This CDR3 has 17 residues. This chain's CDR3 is CASSPFSLSSYNSPLHF. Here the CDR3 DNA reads TGTGCCAGCAGCCCCTTCTCCCTGAGCTCCTATAATTCACCCCTCCACTTT.

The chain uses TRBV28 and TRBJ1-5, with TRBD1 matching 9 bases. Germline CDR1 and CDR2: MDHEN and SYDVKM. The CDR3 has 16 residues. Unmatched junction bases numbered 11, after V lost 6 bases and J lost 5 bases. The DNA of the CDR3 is TGTGCCAGCAGCCACTTGGTAGACAGGGGGGATCAGCCCCAGCATTTT. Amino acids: CASSHLVDRGDQPQHF. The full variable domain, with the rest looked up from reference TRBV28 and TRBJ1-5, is DVKVTQSSRYLVKRTGEKVFLECVQDMDHENMFWYRQDPGLGLRLIYFSYDVKMKEKGDIPEGYSVSREKKERFSLILESASTNQTSMYLCASSHLVDRGDQPQHFGDGTRLSIL.

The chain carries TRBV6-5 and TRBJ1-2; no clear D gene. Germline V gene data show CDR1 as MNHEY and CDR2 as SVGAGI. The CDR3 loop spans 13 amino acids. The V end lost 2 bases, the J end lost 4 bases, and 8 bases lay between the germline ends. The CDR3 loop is CASSYEGSYGYTF. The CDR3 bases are TGTGCCAGCAGTTACGAGGGTAGCTATGGCTACACCTTC.

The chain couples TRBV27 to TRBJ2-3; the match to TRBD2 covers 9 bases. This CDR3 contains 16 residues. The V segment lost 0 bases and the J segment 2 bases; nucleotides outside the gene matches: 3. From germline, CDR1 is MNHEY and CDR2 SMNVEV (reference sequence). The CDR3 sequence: CASSLSAGGITDTQYF. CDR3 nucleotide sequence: TGTGCCAGCAGTTTATCGGCGGGGGGGATCACAGATACGCAGTATTTT.

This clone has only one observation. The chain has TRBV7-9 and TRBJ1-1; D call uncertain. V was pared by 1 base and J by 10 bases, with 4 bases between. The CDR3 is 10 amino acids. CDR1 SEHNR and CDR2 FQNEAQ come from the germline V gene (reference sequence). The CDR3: CASSLGLAFF. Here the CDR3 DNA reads TGTGCCAGCAGCTTAGGTCTAGCTTTCTTT.

In nucleotides, the CDR3 is TGTGCCAGCAGTGTCGAAAGGGGCAGCTATGGCTACACCTTC. This encodes CASSVERGSYGYTF. The chain carries TRBV6-4 and TRBJ1-2; the D gene is possibly TRBD1 (5 bases). The germline V gene has CDR1 MRHNA and CDR2 SNTAGT. The CDR3 contains 14 residues. Trimming removed 4 bases at V and 4 bases at J, with 13 bases between.